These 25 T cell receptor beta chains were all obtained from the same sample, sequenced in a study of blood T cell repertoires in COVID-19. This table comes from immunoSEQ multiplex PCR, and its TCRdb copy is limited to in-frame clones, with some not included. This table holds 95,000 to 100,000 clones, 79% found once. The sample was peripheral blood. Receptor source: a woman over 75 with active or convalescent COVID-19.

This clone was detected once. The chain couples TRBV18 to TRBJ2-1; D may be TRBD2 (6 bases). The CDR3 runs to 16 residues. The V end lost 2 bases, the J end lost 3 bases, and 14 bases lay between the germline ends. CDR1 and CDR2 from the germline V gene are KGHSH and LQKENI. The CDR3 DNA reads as TGTGCCAGCTCACCAATTGGCGGCGGGGTCTACAATGAGCAGTTCTTC. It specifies CASSPIGGGVYNEQFF.

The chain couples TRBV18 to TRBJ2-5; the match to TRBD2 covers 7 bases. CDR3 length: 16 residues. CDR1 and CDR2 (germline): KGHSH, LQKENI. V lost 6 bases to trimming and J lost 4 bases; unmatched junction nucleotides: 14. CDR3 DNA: TGTGCCAGCTCTCGAGGACTAGTAACGTTGCCAGAGACCCAGTACTTC. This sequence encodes CASSRGLVTLPETQYF.

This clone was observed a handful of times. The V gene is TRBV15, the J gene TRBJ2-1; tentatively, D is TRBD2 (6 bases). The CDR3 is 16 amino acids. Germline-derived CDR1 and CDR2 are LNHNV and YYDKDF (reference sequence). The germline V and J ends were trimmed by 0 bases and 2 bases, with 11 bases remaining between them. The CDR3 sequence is CATSRDMTSAYNEQFF. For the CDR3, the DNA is TGTGCCACCAGCAGAGACATGACTAGTGCCTACAATGAGCAGTTCTTC.

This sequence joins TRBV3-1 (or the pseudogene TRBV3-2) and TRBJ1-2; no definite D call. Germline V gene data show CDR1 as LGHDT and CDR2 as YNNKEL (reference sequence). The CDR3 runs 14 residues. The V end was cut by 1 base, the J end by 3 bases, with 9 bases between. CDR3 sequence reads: CASSQGAGYYGYTF. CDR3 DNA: TGTGCCAGCAGCCAAGGGGCGGGGTACTATGGCTACACCTTC.

CDR3: CASSYGGQLGLYEQYF. In nucleotides, the CDR3 is TGTGCCAGCAGTTACGGGGGACAGTTGGGCTTATACGAGCAGTACTTC. This chain uses TRBV6-2 or TRBV6-3 with TRBJ2-7, with 7 bases that match TRBD1. The germline V gene encodes CDR1 MNHEY and CDR2 SVGEGT. J was trimmed by 4 bases and V by 2 bases; bases with no gene match: 11. The CDR3 loop spans 16 amino acids.

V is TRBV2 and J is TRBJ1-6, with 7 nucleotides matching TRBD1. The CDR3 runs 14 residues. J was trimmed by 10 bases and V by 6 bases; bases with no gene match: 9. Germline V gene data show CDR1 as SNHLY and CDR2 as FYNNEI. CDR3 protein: CASSLTGVGSPLHF. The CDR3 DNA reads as TGTGCCAGCAGCCTAACAGGGGTTGGATCACCCCTCCACTTT.

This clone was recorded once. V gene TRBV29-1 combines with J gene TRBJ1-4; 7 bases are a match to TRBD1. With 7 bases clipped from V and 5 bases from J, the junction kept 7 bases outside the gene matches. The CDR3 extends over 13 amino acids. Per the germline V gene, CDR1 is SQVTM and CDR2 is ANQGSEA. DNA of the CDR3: TGCAGCGCTAGTGGACAGGTGAATGAAAAACTGTTTTTT. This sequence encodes CSASGQVNEKLFF. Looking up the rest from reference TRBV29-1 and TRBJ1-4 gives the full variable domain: SAVISQKPSRDICQRGTSLTIQCQVDSQVTMMFWYRQQPGQSLTLIATANQGSEATYESGFVIDKFPISRPNLTFSTLTVSNMSPEDSSIYLCSASGQVNEKLFFGSGTQLSVL.

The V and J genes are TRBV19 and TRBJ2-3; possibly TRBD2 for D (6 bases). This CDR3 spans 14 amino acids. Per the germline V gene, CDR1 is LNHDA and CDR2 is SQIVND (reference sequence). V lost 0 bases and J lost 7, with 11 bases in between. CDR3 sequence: CASSIEGGDYTQYF. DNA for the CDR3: TGTGCCAGTAGTATAGAGGGAGGAGATTATACGCAGTATTTT.

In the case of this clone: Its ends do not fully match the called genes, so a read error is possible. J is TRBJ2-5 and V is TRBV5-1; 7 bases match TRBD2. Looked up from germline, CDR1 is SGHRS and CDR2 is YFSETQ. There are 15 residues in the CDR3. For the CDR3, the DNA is TGTGCCAGCAGCTCTGGACTAGTAGGTCGGGAGACCCAGTACTTC. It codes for CASSSGLVGRETQYF.

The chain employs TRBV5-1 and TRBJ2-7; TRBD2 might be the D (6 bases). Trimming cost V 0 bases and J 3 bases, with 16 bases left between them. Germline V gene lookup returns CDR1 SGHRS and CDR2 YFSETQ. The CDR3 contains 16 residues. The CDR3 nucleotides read TGCGCCAGCAGCTTGGAGTGGTCTAGCGAGAGCTACGAGCAGTACTTC. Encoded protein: CASSLEWSSESYEQYF.

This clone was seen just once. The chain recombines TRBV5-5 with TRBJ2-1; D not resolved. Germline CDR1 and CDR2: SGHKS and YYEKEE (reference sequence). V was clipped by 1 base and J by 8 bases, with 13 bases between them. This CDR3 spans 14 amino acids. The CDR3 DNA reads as TGTGCCAGCAGCTTGCAACCCCGTCAGGATGAGCAGTTCTTC. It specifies CASSLQPRQDEQFF. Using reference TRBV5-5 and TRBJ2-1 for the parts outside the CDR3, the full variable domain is DAGVTQSPTHLIKTRGQQVTLRCSPISGHKSVSWYQQVLGQGPQFIFQYYEKEERGRGNFPDRFSARQFPNYSSELNVNALLLGDSALYLCASSLQPRQDEQFFGPGTRLTVL.

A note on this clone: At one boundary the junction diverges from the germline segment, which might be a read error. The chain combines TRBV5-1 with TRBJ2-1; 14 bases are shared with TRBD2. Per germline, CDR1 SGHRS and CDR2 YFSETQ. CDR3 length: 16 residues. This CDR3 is CASSSGTSGRIREQFF. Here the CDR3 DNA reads TGTGCCAGCAGCTCTGGGACTAGCGGGAGAATCCGGGAGCAGTTCTTC.

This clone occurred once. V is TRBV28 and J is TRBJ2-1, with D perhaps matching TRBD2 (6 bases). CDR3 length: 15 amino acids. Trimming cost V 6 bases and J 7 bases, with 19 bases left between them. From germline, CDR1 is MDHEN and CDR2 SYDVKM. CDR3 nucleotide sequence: TGTGCCAGCAGCAGAGGCGGGACGATAGGGAATGAGCAGTTCTTC. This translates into CASSRGGTIGNEQFF.

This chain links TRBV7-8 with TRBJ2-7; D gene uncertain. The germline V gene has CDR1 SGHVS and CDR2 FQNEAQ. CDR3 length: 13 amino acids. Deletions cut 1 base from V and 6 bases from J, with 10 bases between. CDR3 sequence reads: CASSLGQVIEQYF. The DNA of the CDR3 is TGTGCCAGCAGCTTAGGTCAGGTTATCGAGCAGTACTTC.

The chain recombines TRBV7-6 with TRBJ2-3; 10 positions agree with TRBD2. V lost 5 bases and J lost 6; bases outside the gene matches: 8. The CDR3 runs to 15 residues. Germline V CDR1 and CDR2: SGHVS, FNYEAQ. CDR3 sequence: CASSPIAGGLDTQYF. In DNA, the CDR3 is TGTGCCAGCAGCCCCATAGCGGGAGGTTTGGATACGCAGTATTTT.

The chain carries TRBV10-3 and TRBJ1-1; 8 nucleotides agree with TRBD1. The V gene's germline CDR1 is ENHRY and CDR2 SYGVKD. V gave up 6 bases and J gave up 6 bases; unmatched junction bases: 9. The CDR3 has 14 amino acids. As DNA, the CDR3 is TGTGCCATCAGAGAAACGACAGGGGAGGCTGAAGCTTTCTTT. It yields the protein CAIRETTGEAEAFF.

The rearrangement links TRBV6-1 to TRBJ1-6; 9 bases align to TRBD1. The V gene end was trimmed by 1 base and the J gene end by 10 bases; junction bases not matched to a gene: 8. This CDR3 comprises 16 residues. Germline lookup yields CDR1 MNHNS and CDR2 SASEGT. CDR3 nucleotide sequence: TGTGCCAGCAGTGAAGGGGGGGGACAGGGCTGGTCACCCCTCCACTTT. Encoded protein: CASSEGGGQGWSPLHF.

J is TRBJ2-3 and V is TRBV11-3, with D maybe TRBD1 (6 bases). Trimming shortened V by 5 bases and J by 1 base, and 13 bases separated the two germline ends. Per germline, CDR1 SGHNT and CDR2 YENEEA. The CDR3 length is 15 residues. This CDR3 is CASSLGGGRTDTQYF. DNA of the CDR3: TGTGCCAGCAGCCTAGGTGGGGGCCGCACAGATACGCAGTATTTT.

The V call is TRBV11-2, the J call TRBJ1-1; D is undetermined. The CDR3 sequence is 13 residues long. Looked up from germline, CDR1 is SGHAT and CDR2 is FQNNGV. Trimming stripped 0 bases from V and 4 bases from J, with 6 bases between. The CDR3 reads CASSLEPGTEAFF. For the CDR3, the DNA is TGTGCCAGCAGCTTAGAACCAGGCACTGAAGCTTTCTTT. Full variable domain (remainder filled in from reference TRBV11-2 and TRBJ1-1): EAGVAQSPRYKIIEKRQSVAFWCNPISGHATLYWYQQILGQGPKLLIQFQNNGVVDDSQLPKDRFSAERLKGVDSTLKIQPAKLEDSAVYLCASSLEPGTEAFFGQGTRLTVV.

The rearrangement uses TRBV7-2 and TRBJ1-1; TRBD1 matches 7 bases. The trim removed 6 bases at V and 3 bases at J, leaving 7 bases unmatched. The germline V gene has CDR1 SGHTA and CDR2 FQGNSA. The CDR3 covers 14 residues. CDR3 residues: CASSRDRQYTEAFF. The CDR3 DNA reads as TGTGCCAGCAGTCGGGACAGACAGTACACTGAAGCTTTCTTT.

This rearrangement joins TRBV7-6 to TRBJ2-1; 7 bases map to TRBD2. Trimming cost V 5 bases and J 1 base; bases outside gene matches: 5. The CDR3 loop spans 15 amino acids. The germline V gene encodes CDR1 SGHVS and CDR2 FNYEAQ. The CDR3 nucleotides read TGTGCCAGCAGCCCCGGACTAGATTCCTACAATGAGCAGTTCTTC. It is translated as CASSPGLDSYNEQFF.

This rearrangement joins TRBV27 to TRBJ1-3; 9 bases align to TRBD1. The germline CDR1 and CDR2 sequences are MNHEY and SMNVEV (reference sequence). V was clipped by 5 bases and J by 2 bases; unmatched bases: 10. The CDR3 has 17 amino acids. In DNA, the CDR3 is TGTGCCAGCAGTCGCCGGGACAGGGCGGGCCCTGGAAACACCATATATTTT. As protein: CASSRRDRAGPGNTIYF.

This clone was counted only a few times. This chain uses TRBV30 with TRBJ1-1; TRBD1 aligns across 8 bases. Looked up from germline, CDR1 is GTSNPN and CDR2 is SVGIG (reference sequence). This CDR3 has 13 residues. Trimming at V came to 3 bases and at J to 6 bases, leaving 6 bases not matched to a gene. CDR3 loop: CAWRTGVGAEAFF. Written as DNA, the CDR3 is TGTGCCTGGAGGACAGGGGTGGGTGCTGAAGCTTTCTTT.

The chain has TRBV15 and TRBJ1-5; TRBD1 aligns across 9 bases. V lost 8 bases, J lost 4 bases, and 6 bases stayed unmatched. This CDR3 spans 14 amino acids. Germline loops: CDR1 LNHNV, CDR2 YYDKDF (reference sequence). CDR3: CATGRDRVNQPQHF. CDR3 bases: TGTGCCACCGGCCGGGACAGGGTGAATCAGCCCCAGCATTTT.

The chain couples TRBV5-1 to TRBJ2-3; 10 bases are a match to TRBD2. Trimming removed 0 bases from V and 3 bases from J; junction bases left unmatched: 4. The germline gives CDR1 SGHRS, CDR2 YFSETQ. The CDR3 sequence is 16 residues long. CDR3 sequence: CASSLGEREGTDTQYF. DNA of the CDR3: TGCGCCAGCAGCTTGGGGGAGCGGGAGGGAACAGATACGCAGTATTTT.